This T cell receptor (beta chain) comes out of a study of T cell responses to AZD1222 COVID-19 vaccine. Trimming pared 3 bases from V and 6 bases from J, leaving 11 bases between. CDR3 length: 13 residues. General study results and limits: A rise in Spike-specific TCR breadth and depth followed two AZD1222 doses. A mostly white British donor set with more females was recruited, and clonal diversity was possibly underestimated.

Produced via immunoSEQ multiplex PCR; TCRdb's table is partial and in-frame only. The sample lists 120,000 or so clones, more than 70% occurring once. Concerning this clone: The antigen is not known.

The chain combines TRBV12-3 or TRBV12-4 with TRBJ1-2; D is perhaps TRBD1 (6 bases). This receptor was obtained from an adult who received the AZD1222 COVID-19 vaccine. The sample was peripheral blood, taken 28 days after the second AZD1222 dose. CDR3 DNA: TGTGCCAGCAGTTTCCAGGGGAGTAATGGCTACACCTTC. This codes for CASSFQGSNGYTF.